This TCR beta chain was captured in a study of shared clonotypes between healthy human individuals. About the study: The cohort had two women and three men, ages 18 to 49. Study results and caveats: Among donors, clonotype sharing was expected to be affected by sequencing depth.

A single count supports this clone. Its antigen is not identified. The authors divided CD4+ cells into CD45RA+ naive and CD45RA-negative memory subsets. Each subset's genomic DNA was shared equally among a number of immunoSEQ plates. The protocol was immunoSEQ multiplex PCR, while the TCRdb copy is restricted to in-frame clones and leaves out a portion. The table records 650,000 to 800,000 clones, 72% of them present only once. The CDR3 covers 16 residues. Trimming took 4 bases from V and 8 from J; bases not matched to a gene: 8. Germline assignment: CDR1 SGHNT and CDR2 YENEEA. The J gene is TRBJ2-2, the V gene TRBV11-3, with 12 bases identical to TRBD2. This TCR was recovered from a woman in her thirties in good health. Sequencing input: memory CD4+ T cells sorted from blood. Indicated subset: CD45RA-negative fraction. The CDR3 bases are TGTGCCAGCAGCTCCGCCGGGACTAGCGGGTCTGGGGAGCTGTTTTTT. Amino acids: CASSSAGTSGSGELFF.